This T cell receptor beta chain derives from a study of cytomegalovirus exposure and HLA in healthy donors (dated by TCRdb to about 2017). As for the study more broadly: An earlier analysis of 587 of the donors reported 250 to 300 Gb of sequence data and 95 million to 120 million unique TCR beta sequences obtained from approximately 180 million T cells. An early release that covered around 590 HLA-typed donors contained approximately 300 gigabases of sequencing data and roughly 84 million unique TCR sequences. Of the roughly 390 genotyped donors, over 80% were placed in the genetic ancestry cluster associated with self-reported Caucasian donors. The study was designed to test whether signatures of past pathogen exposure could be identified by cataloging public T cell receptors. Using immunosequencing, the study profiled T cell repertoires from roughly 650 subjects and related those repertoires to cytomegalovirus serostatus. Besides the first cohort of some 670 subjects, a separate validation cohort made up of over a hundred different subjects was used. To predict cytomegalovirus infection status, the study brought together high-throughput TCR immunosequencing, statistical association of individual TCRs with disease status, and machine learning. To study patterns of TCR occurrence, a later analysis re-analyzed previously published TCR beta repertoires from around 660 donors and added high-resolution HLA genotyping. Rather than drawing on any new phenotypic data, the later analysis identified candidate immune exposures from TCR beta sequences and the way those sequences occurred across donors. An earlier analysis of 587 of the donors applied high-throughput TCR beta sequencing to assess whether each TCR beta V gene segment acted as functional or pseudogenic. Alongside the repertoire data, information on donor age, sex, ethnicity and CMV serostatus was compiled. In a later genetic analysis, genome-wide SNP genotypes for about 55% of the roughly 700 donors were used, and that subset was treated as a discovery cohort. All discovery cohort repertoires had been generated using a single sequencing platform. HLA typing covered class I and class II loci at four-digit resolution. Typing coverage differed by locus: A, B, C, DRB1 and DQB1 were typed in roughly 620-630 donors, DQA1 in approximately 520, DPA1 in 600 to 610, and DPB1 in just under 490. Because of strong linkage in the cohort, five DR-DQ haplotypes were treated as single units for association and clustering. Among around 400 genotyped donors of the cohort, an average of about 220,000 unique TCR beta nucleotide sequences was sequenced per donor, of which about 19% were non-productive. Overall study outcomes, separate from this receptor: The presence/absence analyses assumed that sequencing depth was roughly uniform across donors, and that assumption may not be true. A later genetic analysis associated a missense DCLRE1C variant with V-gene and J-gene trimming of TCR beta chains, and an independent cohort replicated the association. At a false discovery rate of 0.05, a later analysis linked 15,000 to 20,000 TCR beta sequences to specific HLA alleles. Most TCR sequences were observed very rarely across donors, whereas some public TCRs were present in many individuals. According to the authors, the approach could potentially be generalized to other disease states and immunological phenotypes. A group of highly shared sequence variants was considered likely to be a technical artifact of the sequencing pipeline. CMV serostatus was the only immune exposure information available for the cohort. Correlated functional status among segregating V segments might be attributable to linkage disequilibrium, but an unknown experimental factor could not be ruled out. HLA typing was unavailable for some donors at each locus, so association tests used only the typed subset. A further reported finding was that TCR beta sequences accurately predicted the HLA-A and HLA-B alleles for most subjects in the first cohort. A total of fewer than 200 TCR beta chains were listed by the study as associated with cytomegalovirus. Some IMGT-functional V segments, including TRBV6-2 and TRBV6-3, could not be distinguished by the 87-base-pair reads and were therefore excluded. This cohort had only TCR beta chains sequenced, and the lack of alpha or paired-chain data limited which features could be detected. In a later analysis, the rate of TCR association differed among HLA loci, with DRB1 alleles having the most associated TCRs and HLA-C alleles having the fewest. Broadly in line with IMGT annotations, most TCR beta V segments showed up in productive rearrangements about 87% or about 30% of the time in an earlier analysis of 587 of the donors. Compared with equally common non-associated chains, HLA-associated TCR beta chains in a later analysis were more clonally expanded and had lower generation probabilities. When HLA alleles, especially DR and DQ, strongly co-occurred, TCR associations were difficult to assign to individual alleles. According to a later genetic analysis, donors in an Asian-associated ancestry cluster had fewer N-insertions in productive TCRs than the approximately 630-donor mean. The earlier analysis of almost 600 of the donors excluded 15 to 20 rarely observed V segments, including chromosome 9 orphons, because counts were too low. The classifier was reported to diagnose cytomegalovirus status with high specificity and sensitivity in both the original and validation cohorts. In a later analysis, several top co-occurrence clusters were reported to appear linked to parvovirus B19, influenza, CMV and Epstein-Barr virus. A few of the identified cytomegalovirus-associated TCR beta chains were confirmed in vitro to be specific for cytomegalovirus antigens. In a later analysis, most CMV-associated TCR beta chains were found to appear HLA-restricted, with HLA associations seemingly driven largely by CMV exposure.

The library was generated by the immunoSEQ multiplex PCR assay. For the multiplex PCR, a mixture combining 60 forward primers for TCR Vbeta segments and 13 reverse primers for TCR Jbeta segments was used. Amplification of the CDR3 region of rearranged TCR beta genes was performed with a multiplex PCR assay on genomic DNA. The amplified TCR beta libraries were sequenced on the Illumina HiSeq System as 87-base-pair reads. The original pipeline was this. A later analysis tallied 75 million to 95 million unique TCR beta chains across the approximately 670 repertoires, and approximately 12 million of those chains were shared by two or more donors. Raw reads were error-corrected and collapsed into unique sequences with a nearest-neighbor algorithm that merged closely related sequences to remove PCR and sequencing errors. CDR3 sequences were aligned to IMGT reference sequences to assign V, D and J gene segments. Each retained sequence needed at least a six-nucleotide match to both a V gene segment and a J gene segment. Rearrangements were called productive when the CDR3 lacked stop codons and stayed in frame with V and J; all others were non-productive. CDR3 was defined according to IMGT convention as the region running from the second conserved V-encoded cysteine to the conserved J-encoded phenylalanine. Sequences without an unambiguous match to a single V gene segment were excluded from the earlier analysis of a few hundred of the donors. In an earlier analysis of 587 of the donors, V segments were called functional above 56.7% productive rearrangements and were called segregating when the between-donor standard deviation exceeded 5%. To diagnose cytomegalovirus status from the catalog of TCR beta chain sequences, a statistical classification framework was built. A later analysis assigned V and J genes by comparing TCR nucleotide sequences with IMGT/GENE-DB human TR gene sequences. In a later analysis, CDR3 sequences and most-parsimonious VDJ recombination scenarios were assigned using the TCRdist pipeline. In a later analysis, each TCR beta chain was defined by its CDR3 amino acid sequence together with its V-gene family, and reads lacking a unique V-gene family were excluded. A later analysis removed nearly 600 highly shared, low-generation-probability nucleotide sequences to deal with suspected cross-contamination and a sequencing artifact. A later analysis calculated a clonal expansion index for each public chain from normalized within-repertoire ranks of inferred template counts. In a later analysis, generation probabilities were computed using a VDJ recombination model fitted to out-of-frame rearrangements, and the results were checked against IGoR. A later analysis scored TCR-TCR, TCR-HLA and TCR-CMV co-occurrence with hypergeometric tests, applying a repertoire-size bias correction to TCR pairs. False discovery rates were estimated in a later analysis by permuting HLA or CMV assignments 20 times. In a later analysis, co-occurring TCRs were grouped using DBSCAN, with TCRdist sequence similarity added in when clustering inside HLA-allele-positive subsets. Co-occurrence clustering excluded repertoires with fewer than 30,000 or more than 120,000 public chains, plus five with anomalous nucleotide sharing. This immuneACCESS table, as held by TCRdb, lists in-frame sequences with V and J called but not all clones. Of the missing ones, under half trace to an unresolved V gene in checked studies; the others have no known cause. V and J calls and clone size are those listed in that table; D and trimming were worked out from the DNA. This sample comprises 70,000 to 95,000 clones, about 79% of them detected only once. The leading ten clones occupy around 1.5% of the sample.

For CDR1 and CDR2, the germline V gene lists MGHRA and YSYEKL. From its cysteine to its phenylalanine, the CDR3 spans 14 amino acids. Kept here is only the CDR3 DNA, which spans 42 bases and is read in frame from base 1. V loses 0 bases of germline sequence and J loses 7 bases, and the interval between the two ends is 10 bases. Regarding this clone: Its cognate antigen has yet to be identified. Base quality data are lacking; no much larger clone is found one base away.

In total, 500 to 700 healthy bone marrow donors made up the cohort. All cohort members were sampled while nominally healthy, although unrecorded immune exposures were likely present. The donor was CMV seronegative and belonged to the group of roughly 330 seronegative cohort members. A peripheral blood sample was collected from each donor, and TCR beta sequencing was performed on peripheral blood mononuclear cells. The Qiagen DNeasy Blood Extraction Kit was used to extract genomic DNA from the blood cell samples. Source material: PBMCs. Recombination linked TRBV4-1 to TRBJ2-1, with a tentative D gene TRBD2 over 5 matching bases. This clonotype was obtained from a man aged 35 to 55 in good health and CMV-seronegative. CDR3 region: CASSQDPRGNEQFF. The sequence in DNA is TGCGCCAGCAGCCAAGATCCCCGAGGGAATGAGCAGTTCTTC.